This T cell receptor beta chain was sequenced during a study of blood T cell repertoires in COVID-19. Across 20 to 25 US areas, participants ranged in age from about 18 to 100 years. V lost 5 bases and J 0 bases, leaving 7 bases between the germline ends. Germline CDR1 SNHLY, CDR2 FYNNEI. The CDR3 loop spans 14 amino acids. The table came from immunoSEQ multiplex PCR; TCRdb's copy has only in-frame clones and leaves some out. The sample has more than 300,000 clones, under 90% seen once. The sequence derives from a woman between 18 and 29 years old who had recovered from COVID-19. The gene calls are TRBV2 and TRBJ2-2, with D unresolved. Sequencing was done on a sample of PBMCs or T cells enriched from blood (not recorded which). The CDR3 DNA sequence: TGTGCCAGCAGTCACGGAGCGAACACCGGGGAGCTGTTTTTT. Its translation: CASSHGANTGELFF. Together with reference TRBV2 and TRBJ2-2, the CDR3 gives the full variable domain: EPEVTQTPSHQVTQMGQEVILRCVPISNHLYFYWYRQILGQKVEFLVSFYNNEISEKSEIFDDQFSVERPDGSNFTLKIRSTKLEDSAMYFCASSHGANTGELFFGEGSRLTVL.